This TCR beta chain was identified in a study of CD8+ T cells in alopecia areata. Treatment here: oral pan-JAK inhibitor, 5-10 mg twice daily. cDNA serving as the sequencing template came from extracted, reverse transcribed RNA. The assay was immunoSEQ multiplex PCR, and TCRdb's table has in-frame clones only and misses some. The sample holds about 200,000 clones; approximately 56% are singletons and the top ten take 3.3%. The table lists this clone with a few counts. The sample consisted of CD4+ T cells sorted from blood, taken at week 4, from a patient treated with tofacitinib. The clonotype comes from a human donor with alopecia areata.

The CDR3 region has the DNA TGCGCCAGCAGCCAAGGGACAGGCGCCACTGGGGCCAACGTCCTGACTTTC. It translates to CASSQGTGATGANVLTF. The chain uses TRBV4-1 and TRBJ2-6, with 7 bases that match TRBD1. V was pared by 1 base and J by 2 bases, with 5 bases of the junction left unmatched. Germline CDR1 and CDR2: MGHRA and YSYEKL. The CDR3 loop spans 17 amino acids.